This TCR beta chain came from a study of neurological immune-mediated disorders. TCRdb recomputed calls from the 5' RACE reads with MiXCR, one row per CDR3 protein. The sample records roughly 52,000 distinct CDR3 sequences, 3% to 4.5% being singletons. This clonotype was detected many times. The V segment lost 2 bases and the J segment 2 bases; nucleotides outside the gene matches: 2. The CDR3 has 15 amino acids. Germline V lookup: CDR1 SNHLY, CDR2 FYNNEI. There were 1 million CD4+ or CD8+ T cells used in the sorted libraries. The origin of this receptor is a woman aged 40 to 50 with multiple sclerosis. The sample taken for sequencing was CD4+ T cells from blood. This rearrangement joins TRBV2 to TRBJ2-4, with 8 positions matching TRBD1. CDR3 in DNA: TGTGCCAGCAGTGAACGGACAGGGACCAAAAACATTCAGTACTTC. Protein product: CASSERTGTKNIQYF.